This T cell receptor beta chain was sequenced in a study of OX40 agonist ivuxolimab in advanced cancers. Broadly, across the study: Ivuxolimab, which targeted the costimulatory receptor OX40 (CD134), was an agonistic, fully human IgG2 monoclonal antibody. Of the roughly 52 dose-escalation patients, hepatocellular carcinoma was present in approximately 20, melanoma in around 15, renal cell carcinoma in 9 and head and neck cancer in 9. Peripheral TCRbeta sequencing was intended to test whether TCR sequence diversity was altered and clonal T-cell expansion was caused by ivuxolimab. Intravenous ivuxolimab was administered to patients every 2 weeks at six dose levels: 0.01, 0.1, 0.3, 1.5, 3 and 10 mg/kg. The dose-escalation cohort was 82.7% male with a mean age of approximately 60 years, ranging from roughly 23 to 85. Patients were allowed to have had prior anti-PD-1, anti-PD-L1 or anti-CTLA-4 therapy, and approximately 40% of the dose-escalation patients had previously received checkpoint inhibitors. The paper reports the monotherapy dose-escalation portion (N = 52 patients) of the phase I ivuxolimab trial. Three dose-escalation patients achieved partial responses, one with hepatocellular carcinoma and two with cutaneous melanoma.

Concerning this clone: Its antigen is still unknown. It has no much larger one-base neighbor in the sample; base qualities were not kept.

Patients with autoimmune disease history or receiving systemic immunosuppression were excluded from the trial. In every dose cohort, peripheral blood was drawn for TCR sequencing at baseline, cycle 4 day 1, and cycle 7 day 1. Samples came from an open-label, multicenter, first-in-human phase I dose-escalation trial of ivuxolimab. Adults with locally advanced or metastatic head and neck squamous cell, hepatocellular, melanoma or renal cell carcinoma were enrolled in the trial. Before TCR sequencing, CD4+ T cells and CD8+ T cells were sorted from peripheral blood as separate populations. The V and J ends are trimmed by 0 bases and 4 bases, leaving 13 bases between them. The germline V gene specifies SGDLS as CDR1 and YYNGEE as CDR2. Taken from cysteine to phenylalanine, the CDR3 has 15 residues. The CDR3 DNA has 45 bases and is translated from base 1. For sequencing of the TCRbeta CDR3 region, genomic DNA was extracted from the sorted cells. The immunoSEQ Assay was used to sequence the TCRbeta CDR3 regions. The source is immuneACCESS, and TCRdb retained only in-frame sequences with V and J called. Part of the clones is not carried over; for the studies checked, unresolved V genes explain less than half of this, and the remainder is unexplained. The table for this sample lists about 100,000 clones; under 90% of them were counted only once. The top ten clones comprise around 5.9% of the sample.

Findings and caveats that apply to the study as a whole: After ivuxolimab, more expanded clones were found on average in CD8+ T cells than in CD4+ T cells. Which antigens the clonally expanded peripheral T cells were specific for was not determined. At doses of 0.1 to 3.0 mg/kg, clonal expansion of both CD4+ and CD8+ T cells in blood was seen between baseline and week 6. Low levels of normalized T-cell clonal expansion were also seen in some nonresponding patients. In the 0.1-3.0 mg/kg groups, partial responders were among the patients with the lowest normalized peripheral clonal expansion, particularly in CD8+ T cells.

The clonotype was recovered from an adult with an advanced solid tumor such as melanoma, head and neck, liver or kidney cancer. Sequencing used CD4+ or CD8+ T cells sorted from blood, obtained in a trial of the OX40 agonist ivuxolimab. The chain is made from TRBV9 and TRBJ2-5; a tentative D match to TRBD2 spans 7 bases. The sequenced DNA: TGTGCCAGCAGCGTAGGGGGGCGGGAGTCAGAGACCCAGTACTTC. It codes for CASSVGGRESETQYF.